This TCR beta chain was sequenced during a study of blood T cell repertoires in COVID-19 (dated by TCRdb to 2020 to 2021). Study-wide context: Collaborator samples came from the United States, Italy and Spain and covered acute and convalescent phases of COVID-19. The sample metadata nearly always contained a de-identified subject ID, COVID-19 status, age in years and sex. Where available, HLA class I and class II types were taken from metadata supplied by the sample provider and were not determined by assay-based typing. Samples were obtained from the ongoing ImmuneRACE study (first 160 participants) and from some 1,200 subjects provided by 6 global collaborators. Deeply sampled blood TCRbeta repertoires from subjects exposed to, actively infected with, or recovered from COVID-19 were included in the dataset. The repertoires were made available in a free public database intended to serve as a resource for research on the immune response to SARS-CoV-2. The prospective study material was composed of cDNA or gDNA derived from T cells, B-cell-depleted T cells, or PBMCs. What the work shows at the level of the full study, not this receptor alone: The amount of clinical and demographic metadata varied by source and participant and was provided uncurated.

At one collaborating source in Seattle, patients were enrolled during active infection and were followed longitudinally through the course of disease. The collaborating institutions used their own protocols to collect whole blood in K2EDTA tubes. For TCRbeta analysis, collaborator samples were shipped as frozen whole blood, as isolated PBMCs, or as DNA extracted from either sample type. TCRbeta CDR3 regions were amplified from genomic DNA using the immunoSEQ Assay, a bias-controlled multiplex PCR. In the original analysis: Nucleated cell counts per sample were estimated from amplification of reference gene primers within the assay. To quantify the absolute abundance of each unique TCRbeta CDR3 rearrangement, sequence reads were collapsed and filtered. Productive Simpson clonality was computed per sample as the square root of Simpson's diversity index over productive rearrangements. The clones in this table, taken by TCRdb from immuneACCESS, are in-frame only. Not every clone is retained; where verified, under half of the shortfall comes from an unresolved V gene, and the cause of the rest is unknown. V, J and clone size are those of that table, while D and trimming were read from the DNA. A total of about 70,000 clones appear in this sample, just over 90% of them only once. The ten largest clones capture around 2.6% of the sample.

Taken from cysteine to phenylalanine, the CDR3 has 14 residues. Here the CDR3 DNA is all that survives: 42 bases in frame from base 1. The germline V gene specifies SGHRS as CDR1 and YFSETQ as CDR2. Trimming at the junction amounts to 3 bases on V and 4 bases on J, and the germline ends lie 10 bases apart. Concerning this clone itself: This clone's antigen is unknown. No much larger clone is present one base from it, and per-base qualities are unavailable.

Sequenced input: peripheral blood. This sequence was found in a man in his fifties with COVID-19, enrolled during active disease. This chain joins TRBV5-1 to TRBJ1-4, with a weak D call of TRBD1 (6 bases match). The CDR3 region reads CASSSQGINEKLFF. The bases read TGCGCCAGCAGCTCACAGGGTATTAATGAAAAACTGTTTTTT. The variable domain in full, with residues beyond the CDR3 obtained from the reference TRBV5-1 and TRBJ1-4 genes, is KAGVTQTPRYLIKTRGQQVTLSCSPISGHRSVSWYQQTPGQGLQFLFEYFSETQRNKGNFPGRFSGRQFSNSRSEMNVSTLELGDSALYLCASSSQGINEKLFFGSGTQLSVL.